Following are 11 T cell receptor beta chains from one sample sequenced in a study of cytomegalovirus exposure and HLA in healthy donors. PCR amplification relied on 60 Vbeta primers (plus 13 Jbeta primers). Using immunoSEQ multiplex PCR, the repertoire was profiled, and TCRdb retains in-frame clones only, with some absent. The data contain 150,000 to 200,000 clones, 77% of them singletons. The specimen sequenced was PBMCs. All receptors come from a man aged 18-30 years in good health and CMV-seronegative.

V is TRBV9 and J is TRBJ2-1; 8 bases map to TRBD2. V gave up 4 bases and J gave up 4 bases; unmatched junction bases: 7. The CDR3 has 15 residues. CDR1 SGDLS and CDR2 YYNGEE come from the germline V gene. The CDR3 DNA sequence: TGTGCCAGCAGCCCCGCGGGGGGCCGGTACAATGAGCAGTTCTTC. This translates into CASSPAGGRYNEQFF.

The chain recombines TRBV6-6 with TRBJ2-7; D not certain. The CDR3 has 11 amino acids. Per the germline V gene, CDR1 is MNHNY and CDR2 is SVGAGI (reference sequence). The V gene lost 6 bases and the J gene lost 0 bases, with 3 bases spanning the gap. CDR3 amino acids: CASSNSYEQYF. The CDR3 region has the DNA TGTGCCAGCAGCAACTCCTACGAGCAGTACTTC.

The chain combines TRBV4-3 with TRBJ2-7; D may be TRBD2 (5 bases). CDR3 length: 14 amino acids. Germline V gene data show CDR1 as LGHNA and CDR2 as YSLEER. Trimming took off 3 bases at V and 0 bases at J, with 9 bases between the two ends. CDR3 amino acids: CASSHQLVSYEQYF. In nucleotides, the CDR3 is TGCGCCAGCAGCCACCAACTAGTCTCCTACGAGCAGTACTTC.

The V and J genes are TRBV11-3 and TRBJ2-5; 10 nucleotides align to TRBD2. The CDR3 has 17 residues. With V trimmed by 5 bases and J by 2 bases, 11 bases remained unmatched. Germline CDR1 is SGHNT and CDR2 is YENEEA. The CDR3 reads CASSLTTGTSEQETQYF. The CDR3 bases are TGTGCCAGCAGCCTAACAACCGGGACTAGCGAACAAGAGACCCAGTACTTC. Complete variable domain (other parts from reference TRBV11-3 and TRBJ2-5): EAGVVQSPRYKIIEKKQPVAFWCNPISGHNTLYWYLQNLGQGPELLIRYENEEAVDDSQLPKDRFSAERLKGVDSTLKIQPAELGDSAVYLCASSLTTGTSEQETQYFGPGTRLLVL.

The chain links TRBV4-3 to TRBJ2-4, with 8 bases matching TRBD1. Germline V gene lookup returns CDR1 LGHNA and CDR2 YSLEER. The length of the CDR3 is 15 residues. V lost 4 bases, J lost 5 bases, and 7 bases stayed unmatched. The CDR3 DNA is TGCGCCAGCAGCCCTCACGGGACAGGTCAAAACATTCAGTACTTC. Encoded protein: CASSPHGTGQNIQYF.

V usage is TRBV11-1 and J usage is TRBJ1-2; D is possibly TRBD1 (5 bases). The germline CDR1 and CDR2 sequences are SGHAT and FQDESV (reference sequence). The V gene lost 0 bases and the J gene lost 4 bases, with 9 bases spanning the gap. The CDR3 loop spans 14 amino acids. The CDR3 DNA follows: TGTGCCAGCAGCTTAGCGCGACAGAGCTATGGCTACACCTTC. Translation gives CASSLARQSYGYTF.

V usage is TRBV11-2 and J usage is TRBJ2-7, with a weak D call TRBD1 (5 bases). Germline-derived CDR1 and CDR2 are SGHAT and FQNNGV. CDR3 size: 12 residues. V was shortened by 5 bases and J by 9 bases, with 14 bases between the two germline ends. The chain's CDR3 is CASSHDRPGQYF. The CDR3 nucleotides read TGTGCCAGCAGCCACGACAGACCTGGGCAGTACTTC.

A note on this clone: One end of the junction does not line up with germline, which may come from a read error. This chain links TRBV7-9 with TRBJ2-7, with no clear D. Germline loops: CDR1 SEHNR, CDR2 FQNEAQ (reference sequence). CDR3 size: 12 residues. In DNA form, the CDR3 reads TGTTCCAGCAGCTTAGATCACTACGAGCAGTACTTC. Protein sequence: CSSSLDHYEQYF.

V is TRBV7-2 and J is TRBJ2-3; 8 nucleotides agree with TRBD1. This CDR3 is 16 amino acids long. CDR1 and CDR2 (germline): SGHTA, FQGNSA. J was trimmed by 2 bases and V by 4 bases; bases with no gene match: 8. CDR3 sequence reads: CASSSRQGSYTDTQYF. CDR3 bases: TGTGCCAGCAGCTCCAGACAGGGGTCCTACACAGATACGCAGTATTTT.

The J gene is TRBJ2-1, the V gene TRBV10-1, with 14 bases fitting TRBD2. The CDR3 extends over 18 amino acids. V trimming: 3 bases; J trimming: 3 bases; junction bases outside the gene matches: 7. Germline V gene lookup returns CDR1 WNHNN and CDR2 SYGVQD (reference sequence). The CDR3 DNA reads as TGCGCCAGCAGTGACTACAGGACTAGCGGGGGGTTCTACAATGAGCAGTTCTTC. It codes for CASSDYRTSGGFYNEQFF.

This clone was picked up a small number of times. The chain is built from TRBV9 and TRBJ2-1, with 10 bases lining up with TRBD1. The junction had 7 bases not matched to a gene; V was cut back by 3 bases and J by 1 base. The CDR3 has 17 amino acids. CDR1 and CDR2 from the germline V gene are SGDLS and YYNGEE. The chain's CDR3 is CASSGAGTGVSYNEQFF. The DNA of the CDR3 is TGTGCCAGCAGCGGTGCCGGGACAGGGGTGTCCTACAATGAGCAGTTCTTC.